This entry lists 13 T cell receptor beta chains sequenced from one sample in a study of Graves' ophthalmopathy and Graves' hyperthyroidism. The sequenced template was RNA, covering the TCR beta CDR3 region. A first-round RT-PCR used HTBI primers, followed by a second-round multiplex PCR. TCRdb processed the multiplex PCR reads anew with MiXCR; each CDR3 protein has one entry. In the table there are approximately 380,000 distinct CDR3 sequences, about 21% of which are singletons. Sequenced sample: peripheral blood. These receptors originate from a woman aged 18-29 years with stable Graves' hyperthyroidism.

This clonotype was observed at least ten times. V gene TRBV15 combines with J gene TRBJ2-5; the D is unclear. V lost 0 bases and J 4 bases, leaving 12 bases between the germline ends. This CDR3 region has 15 residues. Germline V lookup: CDR1 LNHNV, CDR2 YYDKDF (reference sequence). The CDR3 spells CATSRDRAHGETQYF. CDR3 in DNA: TGTGCCACCAGCAGAGATAGAGCCCACGGAGAGACCCAGTACTTC.

A remark on this clonotype: The junction departs from germline at one end; a sequencing error may be responsible. The rearrangement uses TRBV6-5 and TRBJ2-5, with a tentative D call TRBD2 (6 bases). The CDR3 runs 14 residues. Germline lookup yields CDR1 MNHEY and CDR2 SVGAGI. In DNA form, the CDR3 reads TGTGCCAGCAGTTACAAGGACTACCAGGAGACCCAGTACTTC. As protein: CASSYKDYQETQYF.

This clonotype was counted many times. CDR3 protein: CASSLTGANYGYTF. The CDR3 DNA sequence: TGTGCCAGCAGTCTCACAGGGGCTAACTATGGCTACACCTTC. The chain carries TRBV28 and TRBJ1-2; 7 bases match TRBD1. Germline values: CDR1 MDHEN, CDR2 SYDVKM. Trimming at V came to 5 bases and at J to 0 bases, leaving 3 bases not matched to a gene. CDR3 length: 14 amino acids.

With regard to this clonotype: Since a much larger clone is just one base distant, this may be a read error. The chain has TRBV7-9 and TRBJ2-5, with D possibly matching TRBD1 (5 bases). The CDR3 length is 14 residues. Between the trimmed V and J ends, which lost 1 base and 0 bases, there was a span of 6 bases. From germline, CDR1 is SEHNR and CDR2 FQNEAQ (reference sequence). The CDR3 loop is CASSLEQDQETQYF. The CDR3 DNA is TGTGCCAGCAGCTTAGAACAGGACCAAGAGACCCAGTACTTC.

This clonotype occurred many times. The V and J genes are TRBV7-8 and TRBJ2-5; TRBD1 might be the D (6 bases). The CDR3 covers 15 residues. Germline loops: CDR1 SGHVS, CDR2 FQNEAQ. V lost 1 base and J lost 4, with 13 bases in between. In DNA form, the CDR3 reads TGTGCCAGCAGCTTAGGAACAGGGATGGGAGAGACCCAGTACTTC. The encoded protein is CASSLGTGMGETQYF.

This clonotype occurred many times. V is TRBV6-4 and J is TRBJ2-7; D is uncertain. The germline V and J ends were trimmed by 7 bases and 2 bases, with 9 bases remaining between them. Germline V gene sequence: CDR1 MRHNA, CDR2 SNTAGT. This CDR3 is 12 amino acids long. The CDR3, as DNA: TGTGCCAGCAAGATTGGCACCTACGAGCAGTACTTC. As protein: CASKIGTYEQYF.

This clonotype was found many times. This rearrangement joins TRBV2 to TRBJ2-7, with D possibly called TRBD1 or TRBD2 (6 bases each). Trimming removed 5 bases at V and 3 bases at J, with 14 bases between. The CDR3 totals 14 residues. The germline gives CDR1 SNHLY, CDR2 FYNNEI. Written as DNA, the CDR3 is TGTGCCAGCAGTCTCGCGGGACAAGTCTACGAGCAGTACTTC. It specifies CASSLAGQVYEQYF.

This clonotype was seen a handful of times. A single base separates this from a much larger clone, so it may be a read error. The gene calls are TRBV30 and TRBJ1-2; tentative D call: TRBD1 (6 bases). The CDR3 has 13 residues. From germline, CDR1 is GTSNPN and CDR2 SVGIG (reference sequence). V lost 2 bases and J 7 bases, leaving 14 bases between the germline ends. The CDR3 sequence: CAWSPGAETGYTF. DNA for the CDR3: TGTGCCTGGAGTCCAGGGGCAGAGACTGGCTACACCTTC. The full variable domain, its missing parts supplied by reference TRBV30 and TRBJ1-2, is SQTIHQWPATLVQPVGSPLSLECTVEGTSNPNLYWYRQAAGRGLQLLFYSVGIGQISSEVPQNLSASRPQDRQFILSSKKLLLSDSGFYLCAWSPGAETGYTFGSGTRLTVV.

The chain carries TRBV9 and TRBJ2-7; 9 bases are a match to TRBD2. Unmatched junction bases numbered 6, after V lost 1 base and J lost 7 bases. CDR1 and CDR2 from the germline V gene are SGDLS and YYNGEE. The CDR3 totals 14 residues. CDR3 sequence reads: CASSVSGRTREQYF. The CDR3 DNA follows: TGTGCCAGCAGCGTAAGCGGGAGGACCCGAGAGCAGTACTTC.

The chain employs TRBV3-1 and TRBJ2-7, with D possibly being TRBD1 (5 bases). The germline V gene encodes CDR1 LGHDT and CDR2 YNNKEL (reference sequence). This CDR3 is 16 amino acids long. With 2 bases removed from V and 6 bases from J, the gap between germline ends came to 20 bases. CDR3 DNA sequence: TGTGCCAGCAGCCAACGGACCCTCATTCATCAGGGCGAGCAGTACTTC. Translation gives CASSQRTLIHQGEQYF.

This clonotype was seen at least ten times. The chain has TRBV9 and TRBJ1-3; perhaps TRBD1 as D (5 bases). The CDR3 has 16 amino acids. Per germline, CDR1 SGDLS and CDR2 YYNGEE. Trimming cost V 0 bases and J 2 bases, with 12 bases left between them. The CDR3 DNA is TGTGCCAGCAGCGTAGGGGAGACAGAGACTGGAAACACCATATATTTT. It specifies CASSVGETETGNTIYF.

This clonotype was detected ten times or more. This rearrangement joins TRBV20-1 to TRBJ2-7; the D gene is possibly TRBD2 (5 bases). The V gene's germline CDR1 is DFQATT and CDR2 SNEGSKA (reference sequence). V dropped 5 bases and J dropped 0 bases, with 14 bases sitting between them. CDR3 length: 14 residues. The CDR3 loop is CSAPDYVVSYEQYF. The CDR3 nucleotides read TGCAGTGCTCCTGACTACGTTGTCTCCTACGAGCAGTACTTC.

This rearrangement joins TRBV18 to TRBJ1-5; weak D call: TRBD1 (5 bases). CDR3 size: 16 residues. Germline lookup yields CDR1 KGHSH and CDR2 LQKENI. The V end lost 2 bases, the J end lost 2 bases, and 13 bases lay between the germline ends. The CDR3 nucleotides are TGTGCCAGCTCACCAGTCGGCGGGACGGGCAATCAGCCCCAGCATTTT. Its translation is CASSPVGGTGNQPQHF.